This T cell receptor beta chain appears in the sequencing data of a study of blood T cell repertoires in COVID-19. Study context: Specimens from acute and convalescent COVID-19 originated in the United States, Italy and Spain. Nucleic acid was either cDNA or gDNA, and it came from T cells, B-cell-depleted T cells, or PBMCs.

The CDR3 loop spans 15 amino acids. With 1 base removed from V and 5 bases from J, the gap between germline ends came to 13 bases. The germline V gene encodes CDR1 SGHRS and CDR2 YFSETQ. In the authors' methods: Counts of nucleated cells, estimated from reference gene primer amplification, were obtained. Using immunoSEQ multiplex PCR, the repertoire was profiled, and TCRdb retains in-frame clones only, with some absent. V, J and clone size derive from that table, while D and trimming were established from the DNA sequence. The sample lists roughly 120,000 clones; approximately 81% were seen once. The rearrangement links TRBV5-1 to TRBJ2-1; D might be TRBD1 (5 bases). The receptor was isolated from a woman older than 75 with acute or convalescent COVID-19. Sequencing was done on a sample of peripheral blood. The DNA for the CDR3 is TGCGCCAGCAGCTTGTCAACAGGTGGGGACAATGAGCAGTTCTTC. Protein: CASSLSTGGDNEQFF.